This paragraph reports one T cell receptor (beta chain). Its antigen is as yet unknown. These data are taken from a study of shared clonotypes between healthy human individuals. Trimming removed 10 bases from V and 6 bases from J, with 9 bases in between. Per the germline V gene, CDR1 is MNHEY and CDR2 is SVGAGI. The CDR3 sequence is 10 residues long. Donors, without exception, were Caucasian adults residing in Nashville, Tennessee. Findings and limits, study-wide: Represented diversity, genetic and exposure-history alike, was limited by few donors. Sorted-subset sequencing, rarefaction showed, was incomplete despite large depth.

Assay: immunoSEQ multiplex PCR; the TCRdb copy retains only in-frame clones and omits some. In the table there are 2 million to 2.5 million clones, around 95% of which are singletons. This receptor was taken from a man between 18 and 29 years old in good health. The chain has TRBV6-5 and TRBJ2-5; D is unresolved. The sequenced material came from naive CD4+ T cells sorted from blood. Subset described: CD45RA+ positively selected. The CDR3 DNA follows: TGTGCCACCTGGTCCAAGACCCAGTACTTC. It encodes CATWSKTQYF.